This T cell receptor beta chain was sequenced during a study of cytomegalovirus exposure and HLA in healthy donors. Study results and limitations: A later examination showed that TCR association rates differed by HLA locus, with DRB1 most and HLA-C fewest. In a later analysis, specific HLA alleles were associated with 15,000 to 20,000 TCR beta sequences at a 0.05 false discovery rate. Later on, a genetic analysis was performed. It linked a missense variant in DCLRE1C with V- and J-gene trimming of TCR beta.

In its sample, this clone was seen a few times. Its antigen is unidentified. Both 60 Vbeta primers and 13 Jbeta primers went into the PCR. Repertoires were generated with immunoSEQ multiplex PCR, while TCRdb's copy carries only in-frame clones and drops some. Of some 140,000 clones listed, roughly four fifths are singletons. The CDR3 spans 13 residues. V was trimmed by 1 base and J by 0 bases, leaving 4 bases between them. CDR1 and CDR2 from the germline V gene are LGHNA and YSLEER. This TCR derives from a woman aged 50 to 60 in good health and CMV-seropositive. The sample comprised PBMCs. The chain recombines TRBV4-3 with TRBJ2-7; the D is unclear. CDR3 sequence (DNA): TGCGCCAGCAGCCAAGCCTTCTCCTACGAGCAGTACTTC. This gives the protein CASSQAFSYEQYF.